A single sample gave rise to the 29 T cell receptor delta chains below, sequenced in a study of γδ T cells in repeated Plasmodium falciparum infection. Flow sorting of PBMC yielded separate Vgamma9/Vdelta2+ and Vdelta2-negative gammadelta T cell populations for bulk repertoire analysis. With CATT, TCRdb re-called clones from the multiplex PCR reads. The data hold 45,000 to 70,000 delta-chain clones, with roughly 1.8% observed a single time. Input material: gamma-delta T cells from blood. These receptors were obtained from a pool of human donors (malaria-infected and uninfected, not separated).

This clone has a count of ten or more. The protein held in TCRdb is that of a much larger clone and does not match this DNA's translation at residue 4, likely because of a read error; the protein shown is translated from the DNA. The gene calls are TRAV38-2/DV8 and TRDJ1; 8 bases match TRDD3. Unmatched junction bases numbered 21, after V lost 7 bases and J lost 1 base. Germline CDR1 TSESDYY, CDR2 QEAYKQQN. The CDR3 extends over 19 amino acids. Here the CDR3 DNA reads TGTGCTTATGGGATCCGCTTGGTGGGGGATCCTGTAGGCACCGATAAACTCATCTTT. Protein product: CAYGIRLVGDPVGTDKLIF.

CDR3 residues: CALGSKRALGLNRKYTDKLIF. CDR3 in DNA: TGTGCTCTTGGGTCCAAACGGGCCCTGGGGCTAAATCGAAAGTACACCGATAAACTCATCTTT. The gene calls are TRDV1 and TRDJ1; D may be TRDD3 (6 bases). The J gene, absent from TCRdb, was called here by matching the DNA to germline. The CDR3 covers 21 residues. In germline, CDR1 is TSWWSYY, CDR2 QGS. Deletions cut 5 bases from V and 0 bases from J, with 31 bases between.

This clone was seen only a few times. TCRdb has a much larger clone's protein, which differs at residue 6 from the translation of this DNA, likely because of a read error; what is shown is the protein translated from the DNA. The chain uses TRDV1 and TRDJ2; TRDD3 matches 13 bases. The CDR3 extends over 22 amino acids. CDR1 and CDR2 (germline): TSWWSYY, QGS. The ends lost 5 bases at V and 4 bases at J; junction bases unmatched: 22. CDR3 loop: CALGSPSYFAPYWGIRTAQLFF. The CDR3 nucleotides are TGTGCTCTTGGGTCCCCCTCCTATTTTGCCCCGTACTGGGGGATACGGACAGCACAACTCTTCTTT.

Regarding this clone: TCRdb shows a much larger clone's protein in place of this DNA's translation, and the two differ at residue 9, likely through a read error; the protein shown is translated from the DNA. The rearrangement links TRDV2 to TRDJ1; D possibly corresponds to TRDD3 (6 bases). Germline CDR1 GEAIGNYY, CDR2 EKD. The V end lost 0 bases, the J end lost 0 bases, and 28 bases lay between the germline ends. The CDR3 totals 21 residues. The CDR3 DNA follows: TGTGCCTGTGACACCGTTGTACTGTGGGATAAGCCCCTTTACTACACCGATAAACTCATCTTT. It encodes CACDTVVLWDKPLYYTDKLIF.

This clone was counted only a few times. The translation of this DNA and the TCRdb protein of a much larger clone differ at residue 11, probably owing to a read error; the protein shown here is translated from the DNA. The chain recombines TRDV1 with TRDJ1; 12 bases match TRDD3. V lost 3 bases and J lost 3; bases outside the gene matches: 8. The CDR3 spans 17 residues. Germline V gene lookup returns CDR1 TSWWSYY and CDR2 QGS. As DNA, the CDR3 is TGTGCTCTTGGGGACCTCATATACTGGGGGATACCCGATAAACTCATCTTT. This encodes CALGDLIYWGIPDKLIF.

On this clone: TCRdb's listed protein matches a much larger clone and diverges from this DNA's translation at residue 4, likely through a read error; the protein shown comes from the DNA. V usage is TRDV1 and J usage is TRDJ1, with 7 positions matching TRDD2. The CDR3 extends over 20 amino acids. CDR1 TSWWSYY and CDR2 QGS come from the germline V gene. The CDR3 DNA sequence: TGTGCTCTTGAGGAACTTTCCTACTCCACAAGGGATCCAAAGGCCGATAAACTCATCTTT. Translated, it gives CALEELSYSTRDPKADKLIF.

This clone was counted a few times. TCRdb's entry gives the protein of a much larger clone, which mismatches this DNA's translation at residue 6, likely from a read error; the protein reported here is translated from the DNA. This chain joins TRDV1 and TRDJ1; 10 bases map to TRDD3. The J gene, absent from TCRdb, was called here by matching the DNA to germline. The CDR3 extends over 20 amino acids. Trimming cost V 1 base and J 2 bases; bases outside gene matches: 16. The germline V gene has CDR1 TSWWSYY and CDR2 QGS. DNA for the CDR3: TGTGCTCTTGGGGAACCCCCTTGGACAATTAAACTGGGGGATACCGATAAACTCATCTTT. Translation: CALGEPPWTIKLGDTDKLIF.

This clone was counted ten times or more. The gene calls are TRDV1 and TRDJ2, with D perhaps TRDD3 (9 bases). Trimming removed 2 bases from V and 2 bases from J, with 33 bases in between. The CDR3 length is 23 residues. The germline gives CDR1 TSWWSYY, CDR2 QGS. In nucleotides, the CDR3 is TGTGCTCTTGGGGAATACTTCCTACGTCCAAGAGTGGGGGATAAAAGGTTGACAGCACAACTCTTCTTT. It translates to CALGEYFLRPRVGDKRLTAQLFF.

Comments on this clone: This DNA's translation and the protein TCRdb lists, from a much larger clone, do not match at residue 13, likely due to a read error; the protein shown is translated from the DNA. The chain couples TRDV1 to TRDJ1; a possible D gene is TRDD3 (5 bases). TCRdb records no J gene; here it was assigned by comparing the DNA to germline. V was pared by 2 bases and J by 7 bases, with 23 bases between. CDR3 length: 17 residues. CDR1 is TSWWSYY and CDR2 is QGS in the germline V gene. CDR3 bases: TGTGCTCTTGGGGAATCAAACTCTGGGATCCTTTCCGGTAAACTCATCTTT. It specifies CALGESNSGILSGKLIF.

This clone was picked up many times. For this DNA, TCRdb reports the protein of a much larger clone, which diverges at residue 21, most likely from a read error; the protein presented here is translated directly from the DNA. The V call is TRDV1, the J call TRDJ1; 9 bases line up with TRDD2. Germline V CDR1 and CDR2: TSWWSYY, QGS. This CDR3 is built from 22 residues. CDR3 in DNA: TGTGCTCTTGGGGAACTGCATACCACCCGCCTTCCTACTTTCAGTTTTACCGATAAACTCACCTTT. Its translation: CALGELHTTRLPTFSFTDKLTF.

This clone was seen ten or more times. For this DNA, TCRdb reports the protein of a much larger clone, which diverges at residue 13, most likely from a read error; the protein presented here is translated directly from the DNA. This chain uses TRDV1 with TRDJ1; 9 bases align to TRDD3. The J gene comes from matching the DNA to germline here; TCRdb lacks it. V shed 3 bases and J 0 bases; nucleotides not matched to a gene: 17. The CDR3 contains 20 residues. Germline CDR1 and CDR2: TSWWSYY and QGS. As DNA, the CDR3 is TGTGCTCTTGGGGAGGCTAGGAGGCTGGGGGATCCTAGGTACACCGATAAACTCATCTTT. This encodes CALGEARRLGDPRYTDKLIF.

As for this clone: For this DNA, TCRdb reports the protein of a much larger clone, which diverges at residue 14, most likely from a read error; the protein presented here is translated directly from the DNA. This CDR3 is also generated by other DNA sequences in the sample. The chain carries TRDV1 and TRDJ1; tentative D call: TRDD2 (5 bases). Germline V gives CDR1 TSWWSYY, CDR2 QGS. V dropped 0 bases and J dropped 0 bases, with 26 bases sitting between them. The CDR3 sequence is 21 residues long. CDR3 sequence: CALGELEEVPMPYRYTDKLIF. CDR3 nucleotide sequence: TGTGCTCTTGGGGAACTAGAGGAAGTGCCCATGCCCTACAGGTACACCGATAAACTCATCTTT.

This clone was seen a handful of times. The protein held in TCRdb is that of a much larger clone and does not match this DNA's translation at residue 13, likely because of a read error; the protein shown is translated from the DNA. The V and J genes are TRDV1 and TRDJ1; a weak D match, TRDD3 (6 bases). The germline V gene encodes CDR1 TSWWSYY and CDR2 QGS. The CDR3 loop spans 20 amino acids. V lost 0 bases and J 0 bases, leaving 23 bases between the germline ends. The CDR3 DNA reads as TGTGCTCTTGGGGAACTTCCCAGGGGGGGGACCACTGAGTACACCGATAAACTCATCTTT. Protein sequence: CALGELPRGGTTEYTDKLIF.

Notes on this clone: A read error is likely here: a far larger clone is one base away. Additional DNA sequences in this sample encode the identical CDR3. V is TRDV2 and J is TRDJ3; 8 bases agree with TRDD3. Here the J gene was assigned by germline matching of the DNA, as TCRdb has none. The germline CDR1 and CDR2 sequences are GEAIGNYY and EKD. CDR3 length: 20 residues. The V segment lost 1 base and the J segment 2 bases; nucleotides outside the gene matches: 12. The CDR3 coding sequence is TGTGCCTGTGACACGACTGGGGGCTTCCCGGGAGCCTGGGACACCCGACAGATGTTTTTC. Encoded protein: CACDTTGGFPGAWDTRQMFF.

This clone has only a few counts. A far larger clone is off by one base, so a read error is likely. This sample also contains other DNA sequences that code for the same CDR3. The genes are TRDV1 and TRDJ1; 13 nucleotides match TRDD3. Here the J gene was assigned by germline matching of the DNA, as TCRdb has none. CDR3 size: 22 residues. In germline, CDR1 is TSWWSYY, CDR2 QGS. V lost 1 base to trimming and J lost 8 bases; unmatched junction nucleotides: 25. The CDR3 protein is CALGERGTGGYGSNGCPMKLIF. The CDR3 nucleotides read TGTGCTCTTGGGGAACGTGGTACTGGGGGATACGGGTCGAATGGTTGTCCGATGAAACTCATCTTT.

A note on this clone: The amino acid sequence in TCRdb belongs to a much larger clone and departs from this DNA's translation at residue 6, likely a sequencing read error; the sequence shown is translated from the DNA. The V gene is TRDV1, the J gene TRDJ1; 13 bases map to TRDD3. No J segment appears in TCRdb, so it was assigned here by matching the sequence to germline. Trimming cost V 6 bases and J 3 bases; bases outside gene matches: 16. The CDR3 runs to 19 residues. From germline, CDR1 is TSWWSYY and CDR2 QGS. DNA for the CDR3: TGTGCTCTTGGACGGAATCGTCCACGTACTGGGGGATACGCCGATAAACTCATCTTT. Its protein is CALGRNRPRTGGYADKLIF.

There are a few counts of this clone. TCRdb assigns this DNA the protein of a much larger clone, which departs from its translation at residue 13; this likely reflects a read error, and the protein shown comes from translating the DNA. The chain has TRDV1 and TRDJ1, with D possibly matching TRDD3 (6 bases). The germline V and J ends were trimmed by 3 bases and 10 bases, with 45 bases remaining between them. The CDR3 extends over 23 amino acids. Germline CDR1 and CDR2: TSWWSYY and QGS. CDR3 nucleotide sequence: TGTGCTCTTGGGGACTCGACCTTCAACGGCATACGAAGCGGCTGGGGCACGACCGGGGGACTCATCTTT. Amino acid sequence: CALGDSTFNGIRSGWGTTGGLIF.

Notes on this clone: A far larger clone is one base from this, pointing to a likely read error. Other nucleotide sequences from this sample produce the same CDR3. This chain links TRDV1 with TRDJ1, with D possibly being TRDD2 or TRDD3 (7 bases each). The length of the CDR3 is 23 residues. Germline loops: CDR1 TSWWSYY, CDR2 QGS. Trimming pared 3 bases from V and 0 bases from J, leaving 35 bases between. CDR3 in DNA: TGTGCTCTTGGGGATCCTTCCTTCGTTCCCTGGGGGGATCCGGTACAGTACACCGATAAACTCATCTTT. It yields the protein CALGDPSFVPWGDPVQYTDKLIF.

This clone turned up a few times. The protein TCRdb lists belongs to a much larger clone and differs from this DNA's translation at residue 9, which points to a read error; the protein shown is made from the DNA. The V and J genes are TRDV1 and TRDJ1; 10 nucleotides line up with TRDD3. Per the germline V gene, CDR1 is TSWWSYY and CDR2 is QGS. V shed 0 bases, J shed 2 bases, and the junction held 18 bases outside the gene matches. The CDR3 has 21 residues. The CDR3 DNA sequence: TGTGCTCTTGGGGAACTAGTATACACCTCCTGGGGGATAAAGTGGACCGATAAACTCATCTTT. This translates into CALGELVYTSWGIKWTDKLIF.

This clone showed up just a few times. A far larger clone is one nucleotide away, so this likely arose from a read error. Different DNA sequences within this sample yield the same CDR3. The CDR3 protein is CACDTGTGPTSSYWGMALGDKLIF. The CDR3, as DNA: TGTGCCTGTGACACCGGTACGGGTCCTACCTCTTCGTACTGGGGGATGGCCTTGGGCGATAAACTCATCTTT. The V and J genes are TRDV2 and TRDJ1, with 10 nucleotides matching TRDD3. Assignment of the J gene here rests on matching the DNA to germline, because TCRdb gives none. V shed 0 bases and J 4 bases; nucleotides not matched to a gene: 31. From germline, CDR1 is GEAIGNYY and CDR2 EKD. This CDR3 is 24 amino acids long.

Notes on this clone: This DNA's translation and the protein TCRdb lists, from a much larger clone, do not match at residue 14, likely due to a read error; the protein shown is translated from the DNA. This sequence joins TRDV1 and TRDJ1; 11 positions match TRDD3. No J gene was available from TCRdb, and it was assigned here by a germline match of the DNA. Losses at the gene ends were 4 bases for V and 4 bases for J; bases not matched to a gene: 17. The CDR3 contains 19 residues. Germline CDR1 TSWWSYY, CDR2 QGS. CDR3 amino acids: CALGGKLGGYDMYIDKLIF. The CDR3, as DNA: TGTGCTCTTGGGGGCAAACTTGGGGGATACGATATGTACATCGATAAACTCATCTTT.

This clone was recorded a few times. This likely stems from a read error, as it lies one base from a far larger clone. The sample has other DNA sequences that encode this CDR3 too. The J gene is TRDJ1, the V gene TRDV1; the match to TRDD3 covers 10 bases. Per the germline V gene, CDR1 is TSWWSYY and CDR2 is QGS. V was pared by 1 base and J by 2 bases, with 22 bases of the junction left unmatched. The CDR3 runs 22 residues. CDR3 bases: TGTGCTCTTGGGGAACGGCCTTTGAAGGCGTGGTACTGGGGGATGCGAACCGATAAACTCATCTTT. Amino acid sequence: CALGERPLKAWYWGMRTDKLIF.

This clone has more than one count but fewer than ten. The translation of this DNA and the TCRdb protein of a much larger clone differ at residue 18, probably owing to a read error; the protein shown here is translated from the DNA. The chain has TRDV2 and TRDJ1; 13 nucleotides line up with TRDD3. Per the germline V gene, CDR1 is GEAIGNYY and CDR2 is EKD. The CDR3 extends over 19 amino acids. CDR3 protein: CACDTGYWGIRRYTDKLTF. The CDR3 DNA is TGTGCCTGTGACACCGGATACTGGGGGATACGCCGGTACACCGATAAACTCACCTTT.

In the case of this clone: The likely explanation is a read error, given a far larger clone one base away. Other DNA sequences within the sample encode an identical CDR3. The chain is built from TRDV1 and TRDJ1, with 10 positions matching TRDD3. The J gene was missing in TCRdb and was found by matching the end of the DNA to germline. Germline CDR1 and CDR2: TSWWSYY and QGS. CDR3 size: 21 residues. The CDR3 nucleotides are TGCGCTCTTGGGGAACTATGTGGGTGCCTGGGGGATATAGGGCGGGGGCATAAACTCATCTTT. Translated: CALGELCGCLGDIGRGHKLIF.

A remark on this clone: The translation of this DNA and the TCRdb protein of a much larger clone differ at residue 21, probably owing to a read error; the protein shown here is translated from the DNA. The V gene is TRDV1, the J gene TRDJ1, with D possibly called TRDD2 or TRDD3 (8 bases each). The CDR3 has 26 residues. Germline V lookup: CDR1 TSWWSYY, CDR2 QGS. V was clipped by 3 bases and J by 5 bases, with 49 bases between them. CDR3 DNA sequence: TGTGCTCTTGGGGATACTACTTCGGGGAGCCACTTCCTACGTTTTAAACTGGGGGTCTCCCCTGATAAACTCATCTTT. As protein: CALGDTTSGSHFLRFKLGVSPDKLIF.

This clone was detected many times. The amino acid sequence in TCRdb belongs to a much larger clone and departs from this DNA's translation at residue 11, likely a sequencing read error; the sequence shown is translated from the DNA. This chain joins TRDV2 and TRDJ1, with 9 bases fitting TRDD3. Trimming removed 1 base from V and 11 bases from J; junction bases left unmatched: 16. The CDR3 consists of 16 residues. Germline CDR1 reads GEAIGNYY; CDR2 reads EKD. The CDR3 here is CACDTLTGGPNFMLIF. The CDR3 DNA follows: TGTGCCTGTGACACTCTTACTGGGGGACCAAACTTCATGCTCATCTTT.

This clone appeared many times. Within the sample, other DNA sequences also encode this same CDR3. The V gene is TRAV29/DV5, the J gene TRDJ1, with TRDD3 identical over 12 bases. The germline CDR1 and CDR2 sequences are NSMFDY and ISSIKDK. The V and J ends lost 0 bases and 3 bases, in that order; junction bases with no gene match: 24. This CDR3 is built from 22 residues. The CDR3 protein is CAASEGTLLNIWGIRLADKLIF. The CDR3 bases are TGTGCAGCAAGCGAAGGAACCCTTCTGAATATCTGGGGGATACGTTTAGCCGATAAACTCATCTTT.

This clone was detected only a few times. This DNA's translation differs at residue 3 from TCRdb's protein, which comes from a much larger clone; a read error is likely, and the protein shown is translated from the DNA. J is TRDJ1 and V is TRDV1; TRDD3 aligns across 7 bases. This CDR3 contains 25 residues. Germline values: CDR1 TSWWSYY, CDR2 QGS. This CDR3 is CAPGDGLHKFGGPPVPFLYTDKLIF. CDR3 bases: TGTGCTCCTGGGGATGGCCTTCATAAATTTGGGGGACCCCCCGTACCATTCTTGTACACCGATAAACTCATCTTT.

As regards this clone: At one boundary the junction diverges from the germline segment, which might be a read error. The chain couples TRDV1 to TRDJ1; 13 positions match TRDD3. TCRdb is silent on the J gene; assignment here came from matching the DNA to germline. CDR1 and CDR2 (germline): TSWWSYY, QGS. The CDR3 loop spans 22 amino acids. The CDR3 region is CAIGENPSHVLGDTPGTDKLIF. In DNA, the CDR3 is TGTGCTATTGGGGAAAACCCCTCCCACGTACTGGGGGATACGCCGGGGACCGATAAACTCATCTTT.